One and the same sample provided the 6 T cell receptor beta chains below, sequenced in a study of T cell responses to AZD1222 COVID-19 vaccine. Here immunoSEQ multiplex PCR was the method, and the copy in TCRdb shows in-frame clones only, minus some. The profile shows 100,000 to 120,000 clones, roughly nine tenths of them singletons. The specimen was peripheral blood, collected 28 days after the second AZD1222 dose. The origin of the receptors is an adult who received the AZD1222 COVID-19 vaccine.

CDR3 DNA: TGTGCCAGCAGTTTACCAGGGCGAGTCTCTGGAAACACCATATATTTT. It is translated as CASSLPGRVSGNTIYF. The J gene is TRBJ1-3, the V gene TRBV28, with D possibly being TRBD1 (5 bases). The germline V and J ends were trimmed by 2 bases and 0 bases, with 11 bases remaining between them. Germline V CDR1 and CDR2: MDHEN, SYDVKM. The CDR3 sequence is 16 residues long. Full variable domain (rest looked up from reference TRBV28 and TRBJ1-3): DVKVTQSSRYLVKRTGEKVFLECVQDMDHENMFWYRQDPGLGLRLIYFSYDVKMKEKGDIPEGYSVSREKKERFSLILESASTNQTSMYLCASSLPGRVSGNTIYFGEGSWLTVV.

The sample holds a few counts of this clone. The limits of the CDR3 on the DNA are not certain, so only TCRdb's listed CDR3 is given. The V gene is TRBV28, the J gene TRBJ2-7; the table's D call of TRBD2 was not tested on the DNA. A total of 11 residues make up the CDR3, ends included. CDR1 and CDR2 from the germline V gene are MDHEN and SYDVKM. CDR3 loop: CASSSSFEQYF.

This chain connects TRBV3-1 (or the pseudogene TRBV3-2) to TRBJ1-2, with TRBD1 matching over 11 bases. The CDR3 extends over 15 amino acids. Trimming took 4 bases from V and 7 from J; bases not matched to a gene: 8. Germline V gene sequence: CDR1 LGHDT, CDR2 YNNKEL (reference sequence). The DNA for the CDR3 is TGTGCCAGCAGCCCCTTCGGACAGGGGGCTTTTGGCTACACCTTC. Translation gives CASSPFGQGAFGYTF.

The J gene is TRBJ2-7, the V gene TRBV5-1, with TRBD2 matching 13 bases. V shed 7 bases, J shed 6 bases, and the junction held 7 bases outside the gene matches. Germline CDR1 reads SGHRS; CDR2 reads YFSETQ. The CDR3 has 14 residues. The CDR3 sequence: CASRTSGSNPEQYF. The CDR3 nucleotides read TGCGCCAGCCGGACTAGCGGGAGTAACCCCGAGCAGTACTTC.

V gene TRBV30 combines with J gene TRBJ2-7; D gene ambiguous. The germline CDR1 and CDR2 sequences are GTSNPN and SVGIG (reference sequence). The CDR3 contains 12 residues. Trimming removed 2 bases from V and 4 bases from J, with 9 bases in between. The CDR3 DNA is TGTGCCTGGAGTTTGGGGATATACGAGCAGTACTTC. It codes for CAWSLGIYEQYF. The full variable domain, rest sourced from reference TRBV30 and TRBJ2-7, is SQTIHQWPATLVQPVGSPLSLECTVEGTSNPNLYWYRQAAGRGLQLLFYSVGIGQISSEVPQNLSASRPQDRQFILSSKKLLLSDSGFYLCAWSLGIYEQYFGPGTRLTVT.

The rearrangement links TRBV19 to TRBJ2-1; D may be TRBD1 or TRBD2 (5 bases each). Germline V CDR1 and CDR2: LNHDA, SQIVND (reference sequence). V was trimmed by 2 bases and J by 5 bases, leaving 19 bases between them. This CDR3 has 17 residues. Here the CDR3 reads CASSIRWGLAFDNEQFF. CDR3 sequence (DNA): TGTGCCAGTAGTATACGTTGGGGCCTAGCTTTCGACAATGAGCAGTTCTTC.